This TCR beta chain comes out of a study of identical twins. Study-wide results and caveats: Out-of-frame beta chain sequences displayed weaker excess sharing between twins.

MiXCR was run by TCRdb on the 5' RACE reads, yielding one entry per CDR3 protein. This sample has a few hundred thousand distinct CDR3 sequences, with 9% to 10% found just once. There are many counts of this clonotype. The antigen remains unidentified. Germline CDR1 is MNHEY and CDR2 is SVGAGI. V was trimmed by 2 bases and J by 0 bases, leaving 11 bases between them. The CDR3 runs 16 residues. This same sample was also taken into another study, of yellow fever vaccine responses in identical twins.

The chain employs TRBV6-5 and TRBJ2-4, with D possibly TRBD1 on 5 matching bases. Sample: PBMCs. The clonotype was recovered from a woman younger than 30 in good health. In DNA, the CDR3 is TGTGCCAGCAGTTACCAGGGTAAAGGAGCCAAAAACATTCAGTACTTC. It is translated as CASSYQGKGAKNIQYF.